The 24 T cell receptor beta chains listed next were all sequenced from one sample in a study of blood T cell repertoires in COVID-19. Produced via immunoSEQ multiplex PCR; TCRdb's table is partial and in-frame only. The sample shows some 74,000 clones, about nine tenths of them seen only once. Sequences were obtained from peripheral blood. The source of these receptors is a man aged 50-60 years with COVID-19, enrolled during active disease.

This clone was found a few times. The rearrangement links TRBV19 to TRBJ2-3, with 12 bases matching TRBD2. The CDR3 totals 17 residues. Trimming at V came to 3 bases and at J to 4 bases, leaving 8 bases not matched to a gene. Germline V gene data show CDR1 as LNHDA and CDR2 as SQIVND (reference sequence). CDR3 protein: CASSMLAGGFRPDTQYF. The CDR3 bases are TGTGCCAGTAGTATGCTAGCGGGAGGGTTTCGGCCAGATACGCAGTATTTT.

The chain combines TRBV19 with TRBJ2-6; the match to TRBD1 covers 7 bases. J lost 2 bases, V lost 4 bases, and 8 bases had no gene match. CDR3 length equals 17 residues. The V gene's germline CDR1 is LNHDA and CDR2 SQIVND (reference sequence). The CDR3 reads CASSNAIQGAGANVLTF. CDR3 sequence (DNA): TGTGCCAGTAGTAACGCGATTCAGGGGGCTGGGGCCAACGTCCTGACTTTC.

The chain joins TRBV19 to TRBJ1-5; the D is unclear. CDR1 is LNHDA, CDR2 SQIVND, per germline (reference sequence). The V end lost 4 bases, the J end lost 5 bases, and 6 bases lay between the germline ends. The CDR3 sequence is 12 residues long. This CDR3 is CASSTRDQPQHF. The CDR3, as DNA: TGTGCCAGTAGTACACGGGATCAGCCCCAGCATTTT.

J is TRBJ2-5 and V is TRBV11-3; possible D gene TRBD2, 5 bases. Trimming removed 2 bases at V and 9 bases at J, with 16 bases between. Germline CDR1 and CDR2: SGHNT and YENEEA. The CDR3 consists of 14 residues. The CDR3 loop reads CASSLNGGLQPQYF. Written as DNA, the CDR3 is TGTGCCAGCAGCTTAAACGGCGGGCTACAGCCCCAGTACTTC. Looking up the rest from reference TRBV11-3 and TRBJ2-5 gives the full variable domain: EAGVVQSPRYKIIEKKQPVAFWCNPISGHNTLYWYLQNLGQGPELLIRYENEEAVDDSQLPKDRFSAERLKGVDSTLKIQPAELGDSAVYLCASSLNGGLQPQYFGPGTRLLVL.

The chain joins TRBV6-1 to TRBJ2-5, with TRBD1 as a possible D gene (6 bases). Germline V gives CDR1 MNHNS, CDR2 SASEGT. V dropped 4 bases and J dropped 0 bases, with 18 bases sitting between them. This CDR3 has 17 amino acids. The CDR3 reads CASSARTYRVHQETQYF. CDR3 in DNA: TGTGCCAGCAGTGCTCGGACGTACAGGGTCCACCAAGAGACCCAGTACTTC.

The genes are TRBV10-1 and TRBJ2-5; D is unresolved. CDR1 is WNHNN, CDR2 SYGVQD, per germline (reference sequence). Trimming took off 0 bases at V and 4 bases at J, with 9 bases between the two ends. The CDR3 spans 14 residues. The CDR3 loop reads CASSESGYPETQYF. The CDR3 DNA sequence: TGCGCCAGCAGTGAGTCGGGCTATCCAGAGACCCAGTACTTC.

J is TRBJ2-3 and V is TRBV5-1, with 7 nucleotides matching TRBD1. Germline lookup yields CDR1 SGHRS and CDR2 YFSETQ. With 4 bases clipped from V and 3 bases from J, the junction kept 5 bases outside the gene matches. CDR3 length: 14 amino acids. The CDR3 is CASSRTGLTDTQYF. The CDR3 DNA follows: TGCGCCAGCAGCAGGACAGGCCTAACAGATACGCAGTATTTT.

This chain connects TRBV19 to TRBJ2-7; TRBD1 matches 7 bases. Per germline, CDR1 LNHDA and CDR2 SQIVND (reference sequence). V was pared by 3 bases and J by 2 bases, with 7 bases of the junction left unmatched. The CDR3 spans 15 residues. The CDR3 region has the DNA TGTGCCAGTAGTATCGACGGGACAGAGACCTACGAGCAGTACTTC. It specifies CASSIDGTETYEQYF.

This sequence joins TRBV11-2 and TRBJ2-7; 7 nucleotides line up with TRBD2. Germline V CDR1 and CDR2: SGHAT, FQNNGV. Trimming took 3 bases from V and 6 from J; bases not matched to a gene: 2. The CDR3 has 12 amino acids. As DNA, the CDR3 is TGTGCCAGCAGCTTTGCGGGGGTCGAGCAGTACTTC. This encodes CASSFAGVEQYF.

V usage is TRBV28 and J usage is TRBJ2-3; weak D call: TRBD2 (5 bases). There are 12 residues in the CDR3. Trimming took 6 bases from V and 4 from J, leaving 8 bases between them. CDR1 is MDHEN, CDR2 SYDVKM, per germline. CDR3 bases: TGTGCCAGCAGCCCTAGCTCAGATACGCAGTATTTT. Translated: CASSPSSDTQYF.

The chain uses TRBV5-6 and TRBJ2-2; 7 bases agree with TRBD2. The CDR3 loop spans 16 amino acids. The germline gives CDR1 SGHDT, CDR2 YYEEEE. Losses at the gene ends were 0 bases for V and 7 bases for J; bases not matched to a gene: 9. CDR3 nucleotides: TGTGCCAGCAGCTTGGTCCCTAGCGGAGCCTTCGGGGAGCTGTTTTTT. It specifies CASSLVPSGAFGELFF.

The chain joins TRBV4-3 to TRBJ2-7; 11 bases agree with TRBD1. Trimming cost V 4 bases and J 5 bases; bases outside gene matches: 4. Germline CDR1 reads LGHNA; CDR2 reads YSLEER. The CDR3 covers 14 residues. For the CDR3, the DNA is TGCGCCAGCAGCCTGGGACAGGGGGGGAACGAGCAGTACTTC. This codes for CASSLGQGGNEQYF.

This clone was detected only once. The chain is built from TRBV25-1 and TRBJ2-3; possibly TRBD1 for D (6 bases). CDR1 and CDR2 from the germline V gene are MGHDK and SYGVNS. V was shortened by 5 bases and J by 5 bases, with 14 bases between the two germline ends. This CDR3 spans 14 amino acids. Here the CDR3 reads CASSRTVFGDTQYF. CDR3 bases: TGTGCCAGCAGTAGGACAGTCTTCGGAGATACGCAGTATTTT. The complete variable domain, with remaining parts taken from reference TRBV25-1 and TRBJ2-3, reads EADIYQTPRYLVIGTGKKITLECSQTMGHDKMYWYQQDPGMELHLIHYSYGVNSTEKGDLSSESTVSRIRTEHFPLTLESARPSHTSQYLCASSRTVFGDTQYFGPGTRLTVL.

The chain links TRBV5-6 to TRBJ1-1; 9 bases agree with TRBD1. Unmatched junction bases numbered 7, after V lost 4 bases and J lost 6 bases. The germline gives CDR1 SGHDT, CDR2 YYEEEE. The CDR3 runs 14 residues. DNA for the CDR3: TGTGCCAGCAGCGCCGGACAGGGGAGGCCTGAAGCTTTCTTT. Translating it yields CASSAGQGRPEAFF.

The count of this clone is one. The J gene is TRBJ2-7, the V gene TRBV4-2; TRBD2 is a possible D gene (6 bases). Germline CDR1 is LGHNA and CDR2 is YNFKEQ. The CDR3 runs 15 residues. V was clipped by 4 bases and J by 0 bases, with 13 bases between them. DNA for the CDR3: TGTGCCAGCAGCCTAACTAGCTCGAGCTCCTACGAGCAGTACTTC. Residues: CASSLTSSSSYEQYF.

The V gene is TRBV9, the J gene TRBJ2-7; TRBD2 is a possible D gene (6 bases). This CDR3 is 14 amino acids long. The germline V gene has CDR1 SGDLS and CDR2 YYNGEE. Deletions cut 3 bases from V and 1 base from J, with 11 bases between. The CDR3 loop reads CASSAEGGSYEQYF. The CDR3 region has the DNA TGTGCCAGCAGCGCCGAAGGAGGGTCCTACGAGCAGTACTTC.

DNA of the CDR3: TGTGCCAGCAGCCTCAGACAGGCCGGGTCTGGAAACACCATATATTTT. Translated: CASSLRQAGSGNTIYF. V usage is TRBV7-2 and J usage is TRBJ1-3; possible D gene TRBD1, 6 bases. The CDR3 spans 16 residues. Trimming shortened V by 5 bases and J by 1 base, and 15 bases separated the two germline ends. Germline V gene data show CDR1 as SGHTA and CDR2 as FQGNSA.

The rearrangement links TRBV30 to TRBJ2-5, with 9 bases that match TRBD1. With V trimmed by 2 bases and J by 3 bases, 7 bases remained unmatched. The CDR3 is 15 amino acids. Germline V gene data show CDR1 as GTSNPN and CDR2 as SVGIG (reference sequence). The CDR3 sequence is CAWSLGTGWEETQYF. CDR3 DNA sequence: TGTGCCTGGAGTTTGGGGACAGGGTGGGAAGAGACCCAGTACTTC.

The chain couples TRBV19 to TRBJ2-7; TRBD1 matches at 11 bases. The J segment lost 7 bases and the V segment lost 5 bases, leaving 7 bases of the junction unmatched. The CDR3 runs to 14 residues. The germline CDR1 and CDR2 sequences are LNHDA and SQIVND (reference sequence). The CDR3 loop is CASSPGQGAREQYV. In DNA, the CDR3 is TGTGCCAGTAGTCCCGGACAGGGGGCGAGGGAGCAGTACGTC.

As concerns this clone: One junction end does not reproduce the germline sequence, and a read error may be involved. The rearrangement links TRBV13 to TRBJ1-1; D gene ambiguous. This CDR3 comprises 11 residues. Germline V CDR1 and CDR2: PRHDT, FYEKMQ (reference sequence). In DNA, the CDR3 is TGTGCCAGCAGCTTAGGCCCACAGACCTCTTTT. It codes for CASSLGPQTSF. The variable domain in full, with the rest retrieved from reference TRBV13 and TRBJ1-1, is AAGVIQSPRHLIKEKRETATLKCYPIPRHDTVYWYQQGPGQDPQFLISFYEKMQSDKGSIPDRFSAQQFSDYHSELNMSSLELGDSALYFCASSLGPQTSFGQGTRLTVV.

The chain recombines TRBV28 with TRBJ2-7; 7 nucleotides match TRBD2. The CDR3 is made up of 15 amino acids. Unmatched junction bases numbered 11, after V lost 7 bases and J lost 2 bases. CDR1 and CDR2 from the germline V gene are MDHEN and SYDVKM. The CDR3 DNA reads as TGTGCCAGCACTCCTCAGGGAGGGGCGACCTACGAGCAGTACTTC. This translates into CASTPQGGATYEQYF.

This chain connects TRBV15 to TRBJ2-3; tentative D call: TRBD1 (5 bases). The CDR3 runs to 13 residues. V was trimmed by 4 bases and J by 0 bases, leaving 5 bases between them. Germline-derived CDR1 and CDR2 are LNHNV and YYDKDF (reference sequence). CDR3 protein: CATSTGSTDTQYF. In DNA form, the CDR3 reads TGTGCCACCAGCACAGGGAGCACAGATACGCAGTATTTT.

The chain is built from TRBV5-1 and TRBJ2-2, with D possibly being TRBD2 (6 bases). Germline V gene sequence: CDR1 SGHRS, CDR2 YFSETQ. CDR3 length: 16 amino acids. Trimming took 0 bases from V and 4 from J, leaving 13 bases between them. This CDR3 is CASSLGLALSTGELFF. DNA of the CDR3: TGCGCCAGCAGCTTGGGGCTAGCGCTTAGCACCGGGGAGCTGTTTTTT.

This clone was seen once. The J gene is TRBJ2-1, the V gene TRBV9; 12 nucleotides agree with TRBD2. V was clipped by 4 bases and J by 8 bases; unmatched bases: 4. This CDR3 contains 14 residues. CDR1 and CDR2 (germline): SGDLS, YYNGEE. The CDR3 DNA reads as TGTGCCAGCAGCCCCGGGACTAGCGGGTATGAGCAGTTCTTC. This sequence encodes CASSPGTSGYEQFF.